This note documents a single T cell receptor beta chain sequence. The antigen is undetermined. This entry belongs to a study of response to subunit inactivated influenza vaccine. V lost 2 bases to trimming and J lost 7 bases, with 12 bases between them. The germline V gene encodes CDR1 MNHEY and CDR2 SVGEGT. This CDR3 is built from 14 residues. A single record per CDR3 protein comes from TCRdb applying MiXCR to the RT-PCR reads. The top ten clones hold less than 9% of a sample with 600,000 to 700,000 distinct CDR3 sequences, approximately 14% of them seen once. Study conclusions and caveats: Researchers suggested that each seasonal influenza vaccination recruits few new T cells.

The chain recombines TRBV6-2 or TRBV6-3 with TRBJ2-1, with D tentatively TRBD1 or TRBD2 (5 bases each). The sequencing here drew on PBMCs from blood, taken less than 15 days before vaccination. The sequence came from a man in his fifties or sixties who received an inactivated influenza vaccine. The CDR3 nucleotides read TGTGCCAGCAGTTACGGGACGGGGAAGAATGAGCAGTTCTTC. Translated, it gives CASSYGTGKNEQFF.